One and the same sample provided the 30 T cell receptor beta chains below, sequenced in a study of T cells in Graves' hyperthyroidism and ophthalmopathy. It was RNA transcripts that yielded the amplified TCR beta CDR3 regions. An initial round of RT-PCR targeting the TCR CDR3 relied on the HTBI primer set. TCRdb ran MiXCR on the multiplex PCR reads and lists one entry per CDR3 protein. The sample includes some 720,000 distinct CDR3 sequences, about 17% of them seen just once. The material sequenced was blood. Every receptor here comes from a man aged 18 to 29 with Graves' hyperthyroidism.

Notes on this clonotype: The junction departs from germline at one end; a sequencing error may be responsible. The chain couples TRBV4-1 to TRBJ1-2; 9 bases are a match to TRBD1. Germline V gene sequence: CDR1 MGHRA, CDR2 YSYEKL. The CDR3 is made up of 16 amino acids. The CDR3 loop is CASSQEFSGQGSGYTF. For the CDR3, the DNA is TGTGCCAGCAGCCAAGAATTTTCGGGACAGGGTTCCGGCTACACCTTC.

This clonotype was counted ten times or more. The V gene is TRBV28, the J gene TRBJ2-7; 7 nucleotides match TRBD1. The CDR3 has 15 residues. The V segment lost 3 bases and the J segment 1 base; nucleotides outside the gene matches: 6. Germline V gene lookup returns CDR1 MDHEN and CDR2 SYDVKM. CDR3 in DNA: TGTGCCAGCAGTTTCGCAGACAGGGCATCCTACGAGCAGTACTTC. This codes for CASSFADRASYEQYF.

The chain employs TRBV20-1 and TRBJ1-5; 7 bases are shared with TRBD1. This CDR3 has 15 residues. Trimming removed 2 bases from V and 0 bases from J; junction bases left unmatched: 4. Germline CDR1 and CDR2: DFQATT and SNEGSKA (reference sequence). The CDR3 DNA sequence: TGCAGTGCTAGAAAGACAGGGAGTAGCAATCAGCCCCAGCATTTT. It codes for CSARKTGSSNQPQHF.

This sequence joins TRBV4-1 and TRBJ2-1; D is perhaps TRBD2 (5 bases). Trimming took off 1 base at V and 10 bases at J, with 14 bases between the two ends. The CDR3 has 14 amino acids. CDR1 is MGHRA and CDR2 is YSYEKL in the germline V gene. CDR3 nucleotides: TGCGCCAGCAGCCAAGTGCGATTCGGGGTCGAGCAGTTCTTC. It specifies CASSQVRFGVEQFF.

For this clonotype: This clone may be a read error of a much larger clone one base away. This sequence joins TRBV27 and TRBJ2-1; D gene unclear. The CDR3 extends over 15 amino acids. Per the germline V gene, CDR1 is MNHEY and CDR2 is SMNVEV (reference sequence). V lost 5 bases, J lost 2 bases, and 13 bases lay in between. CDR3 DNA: TGTGCCAGCAGTGGTCTCAAGAGCCCCTACAATGAGCAGTTCTTC. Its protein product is CASSGLKSPYNEQFF.

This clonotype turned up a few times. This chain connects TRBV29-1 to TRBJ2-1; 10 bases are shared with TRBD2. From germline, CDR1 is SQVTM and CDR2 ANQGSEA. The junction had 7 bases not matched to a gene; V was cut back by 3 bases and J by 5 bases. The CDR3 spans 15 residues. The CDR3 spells CSVETGTSADNEQFF. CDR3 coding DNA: TGCAGCGTTGAGACCGGGACTAGCGCCGACAATGAGCAGTTCTTC.

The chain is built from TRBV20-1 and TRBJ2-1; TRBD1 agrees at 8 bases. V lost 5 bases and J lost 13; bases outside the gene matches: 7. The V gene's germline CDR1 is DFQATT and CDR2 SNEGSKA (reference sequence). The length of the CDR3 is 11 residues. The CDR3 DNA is TGCAGTGCTGGGACAGGCAGATTTCAGTTCTTC. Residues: CSAGTGRFQFF.

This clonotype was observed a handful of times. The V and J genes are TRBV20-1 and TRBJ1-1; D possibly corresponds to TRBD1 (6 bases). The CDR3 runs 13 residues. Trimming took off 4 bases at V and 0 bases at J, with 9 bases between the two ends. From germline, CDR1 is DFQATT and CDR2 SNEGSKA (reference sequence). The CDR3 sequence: CSATGEMNTEAFF. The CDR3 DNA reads TGCAGTGCTACAGGGGAAATGAACACTGAAGCTTTCTTT.

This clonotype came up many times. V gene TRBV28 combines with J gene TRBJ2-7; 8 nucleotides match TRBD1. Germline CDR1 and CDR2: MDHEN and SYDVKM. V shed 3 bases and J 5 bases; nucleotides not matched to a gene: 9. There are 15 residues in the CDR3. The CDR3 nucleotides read TGTGCCAGCAGTTTTTCCTGGACAGGGCGCGACGAGCAGTACTTC. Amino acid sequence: CASSFSWTGRDEQYF.

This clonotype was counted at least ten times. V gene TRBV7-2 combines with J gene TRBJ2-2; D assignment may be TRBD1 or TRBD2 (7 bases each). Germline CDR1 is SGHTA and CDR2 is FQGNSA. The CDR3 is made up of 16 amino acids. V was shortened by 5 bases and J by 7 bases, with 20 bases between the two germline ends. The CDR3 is CASSPGLDQGGGELFF. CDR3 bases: TGTGCCAGCAGCCCCGGACTAGATCAGGGGGGCGGGGAGCTGTTTTTT. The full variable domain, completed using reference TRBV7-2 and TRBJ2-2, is GAGVSQSPSNKVTEKGKDVELRCDPISGHTALYWYRQSLGQGLEFLIYFQGNSAPDKSGLPSDRFSAERTGGSVSTLTIQRTQQEDSAVYLCASSPGLDQGGGELFFGEGSRLTVL.

This CDR3 is CSARNLAHSNQPQHF. The DNA for the CDR3 is TGCAGTGCTAGAAACCTGGCCCATAGCAATCAGCCCCAGCATTTT. The rearrangement uses TRBV20-1 and TRBJ1-5; D not certain. The V end was cut by 2 bases, the J end by 0 bases, with 11 bases between. The germline gives CDR1 DFQATT, CDR2 SNEGSKA (reference sequence). CDR3 size: 15 residues.

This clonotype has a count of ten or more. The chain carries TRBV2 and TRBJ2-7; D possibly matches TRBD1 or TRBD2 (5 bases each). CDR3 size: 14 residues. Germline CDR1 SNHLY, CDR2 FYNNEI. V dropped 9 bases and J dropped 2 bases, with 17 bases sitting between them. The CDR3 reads CARQLPGRTYEQYF. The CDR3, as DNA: TGTGCCAGACAACTCCCGGGACGAACCTACGAGCAGTACTTC.

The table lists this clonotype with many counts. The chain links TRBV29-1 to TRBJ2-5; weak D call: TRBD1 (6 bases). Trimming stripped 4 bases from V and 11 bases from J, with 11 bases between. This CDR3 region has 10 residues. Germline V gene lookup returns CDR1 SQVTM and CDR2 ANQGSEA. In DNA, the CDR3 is TGCAGCGTTGGAGGGGGACAACAGTACTTC. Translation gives CSVGGGQQYF.

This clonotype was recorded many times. CDR3 DNA: TGTGCCAGCAGTTTGTCTCCCGCGGGAGGCTACGAGCAGTACTTC. Encoded protein: CASSLSPAGGYEQYF. This sequence joins TRBV28 and TRBJ2-7; 8 positions agree with TRBD2. The CDR3 totals 15 residues. Germline V lookup: CDR1 MDHEN, CDR2 SYDVKM. The trim removed 3 bases at V and 3 bases at J, leaving 7 bases unmatched.

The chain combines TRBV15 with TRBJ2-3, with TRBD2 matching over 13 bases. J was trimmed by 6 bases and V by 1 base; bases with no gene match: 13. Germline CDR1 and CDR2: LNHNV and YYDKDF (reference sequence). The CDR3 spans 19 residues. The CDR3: CATSRVRTSGSGYRDTQYF. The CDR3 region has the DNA TGTGCCACCAGCAGAGTGAGGACTAGCGGGAGTGGGTATAGGGATACGCAGTATTTT.

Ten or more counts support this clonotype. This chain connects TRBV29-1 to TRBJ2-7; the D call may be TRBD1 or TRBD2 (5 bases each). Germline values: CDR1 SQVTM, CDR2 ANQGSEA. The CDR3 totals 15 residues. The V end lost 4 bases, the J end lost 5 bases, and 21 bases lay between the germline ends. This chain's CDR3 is CSVGRSGTLPDEQYF. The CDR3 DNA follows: TGCAGCGTTGGCAGGTCCGGGACCTTACCGGACGAGCAGTACTTC.

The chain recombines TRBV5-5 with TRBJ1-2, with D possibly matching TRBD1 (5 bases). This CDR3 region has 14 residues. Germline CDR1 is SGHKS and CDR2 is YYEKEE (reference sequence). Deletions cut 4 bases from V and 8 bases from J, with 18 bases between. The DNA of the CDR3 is TGTGCCAGCAGCCCGGGACTTAACACGGGCGGCTACACCTTC. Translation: CASSPGLNTGGYTF.

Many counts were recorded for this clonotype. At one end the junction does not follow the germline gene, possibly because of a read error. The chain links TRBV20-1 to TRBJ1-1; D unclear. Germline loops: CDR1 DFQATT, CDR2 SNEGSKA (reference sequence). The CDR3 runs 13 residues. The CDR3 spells CNARDLENTEAFF. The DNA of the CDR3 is TGCAATGCTAGAGATCTTGAGAACACTGAAGCTTTCTTT.

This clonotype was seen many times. For the CDR3, the DNA is TGTGCCACCAGCACGGACAGCTATGGCTACACCTTC. Translating gives CATSTDSYGYTF. The chain links TRBV15 to TRBJ1-2, with a weak D call TRBD1 (6 bases). CDR1 is LNHNV, CDR2 YYDKDF, per germline (reference sequence). Trimming cost V 4 bases and J 4 bases, with 7 bases left between them. The CDR3 sequence is 12 residues long.

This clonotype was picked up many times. CDR3 residues: CASSLEGLETQYF. DNA of the CDR3: TGCGCCAGCAGCTTGGAGGGGCTAGAGACCCAGTACTTC. This chain links TRBV5-1 with TRBJ2-5; D possibly corresponds to TRBD1 (5 bases). The CDR3 runs to 13 residues. V dropped 0 bases and J dropped 4 bases, with 7 bases sitting between them. Germline V lookup: CDR1 SGHRS, CDR2 YFSETQ.

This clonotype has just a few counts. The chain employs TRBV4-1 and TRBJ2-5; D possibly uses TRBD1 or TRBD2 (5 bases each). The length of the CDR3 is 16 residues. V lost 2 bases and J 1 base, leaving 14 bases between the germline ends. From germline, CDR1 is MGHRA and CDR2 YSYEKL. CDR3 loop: CASSQQVGAPQETQYF. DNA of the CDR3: TGCGCCAGCAGCCAACAGGTCGGGGCGCCCCAAGAGACCCAGTACTTC.

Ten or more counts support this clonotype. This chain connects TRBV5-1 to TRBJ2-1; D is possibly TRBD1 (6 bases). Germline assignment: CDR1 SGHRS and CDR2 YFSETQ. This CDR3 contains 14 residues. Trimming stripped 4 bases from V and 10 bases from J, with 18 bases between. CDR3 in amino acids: CASSTGQFVGEQFF. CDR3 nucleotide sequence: TGCGCCAGCAGCACGGGACAATTCGTGGGGGAGCAGTTCTTC.

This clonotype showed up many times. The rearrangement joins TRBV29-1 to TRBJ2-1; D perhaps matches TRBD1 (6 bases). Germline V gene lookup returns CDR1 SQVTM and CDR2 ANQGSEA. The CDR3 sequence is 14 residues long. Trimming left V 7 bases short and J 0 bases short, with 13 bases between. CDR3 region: CSGGRHLSYNEQFF. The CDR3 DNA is TGCAGCGGGGGGCGACACCTCTCCTACAATGAGCAGTTCTTC.

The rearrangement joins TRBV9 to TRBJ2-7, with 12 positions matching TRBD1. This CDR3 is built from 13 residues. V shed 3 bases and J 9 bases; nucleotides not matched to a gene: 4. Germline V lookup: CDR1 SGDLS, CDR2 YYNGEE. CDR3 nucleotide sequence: TGTGCCAGCAGCGGGGGACAGGGGGCTGGGCAGTACTTC. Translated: CASSGGQGAGQYF. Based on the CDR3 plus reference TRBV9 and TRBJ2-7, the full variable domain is DSGVTQTPKHLITATGQRVTLRCSPRSGDLSVYWYQQSLDQGLQFLIQYYNGEERAKGNILERFSAQQFPDLHSELNLSSLELGDSALYFCASSGGQGAGQYFGPGTRLTVT.

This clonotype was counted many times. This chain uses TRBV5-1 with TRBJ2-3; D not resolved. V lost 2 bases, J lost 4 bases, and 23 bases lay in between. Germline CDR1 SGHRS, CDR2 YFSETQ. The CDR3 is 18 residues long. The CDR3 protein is CASSFLHSLRPGADTQYF. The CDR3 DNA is TGCGCCAGCAGCTTCCTACACTCACTTCGGCCCGGAGCAGATACGCAGTATTTT.

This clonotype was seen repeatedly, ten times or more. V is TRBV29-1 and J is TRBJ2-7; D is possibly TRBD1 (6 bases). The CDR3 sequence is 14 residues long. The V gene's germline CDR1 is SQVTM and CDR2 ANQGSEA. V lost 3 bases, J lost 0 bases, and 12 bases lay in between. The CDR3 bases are TGCAGCGTTGAGGTCTCAGGGGTCTCCTACGAGCAGTACTTC. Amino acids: CSVEVSGVSYEQYF.

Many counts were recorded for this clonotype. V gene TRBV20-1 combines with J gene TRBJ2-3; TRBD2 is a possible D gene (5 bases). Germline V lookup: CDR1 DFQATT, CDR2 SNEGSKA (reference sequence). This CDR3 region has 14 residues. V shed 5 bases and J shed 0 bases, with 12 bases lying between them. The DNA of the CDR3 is TGCAGTGCTCTTCTTGGACTTAGCACAGATACGCAGTATTTT. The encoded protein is CSALLGLSTDTQYF.

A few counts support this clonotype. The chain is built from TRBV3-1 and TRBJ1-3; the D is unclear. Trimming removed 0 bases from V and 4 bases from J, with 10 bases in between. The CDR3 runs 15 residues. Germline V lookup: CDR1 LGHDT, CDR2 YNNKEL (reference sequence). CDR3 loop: CASSQEAVWGNTIYF. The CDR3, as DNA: TGTGCCAGCAGCCAAGAGGCGGTGTGGGGAAACACCATATATTTT.

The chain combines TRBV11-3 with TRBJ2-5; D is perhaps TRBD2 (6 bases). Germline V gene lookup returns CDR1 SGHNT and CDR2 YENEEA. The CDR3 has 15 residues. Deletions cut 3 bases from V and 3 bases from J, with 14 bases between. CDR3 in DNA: TGTGCCAGCAGCTTTCCGGGACTGGGGGAAGAGACCCAGTACTTC. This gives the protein CASSFPGLGEETQYF.

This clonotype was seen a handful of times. CDR3 in amino acids: CAIQVAGGTYEQYF. The CDR3 nucleotides read TGTGCCATCCAAGTGGCTGGCGGCACCTACGAGCAGTACTTC. The genes are TRBV28 and TRBJ2-7; D call uncertain. The CDR3 contains 14 residues. The germline CDR1 and CDR2 sequences are MDHEN and SYDVKM. The V end was cut by 10 bases, the J end by 2 bases, with 18 bases between.